This is a list of T cell receptor beta chains from one sample in a study of cytomegalovirus exposure and HLA in healthy donors. Data came from immunoSEQ multiplex PCR; TCRdb stores just in-frame clones and leaves some out. The profile shows about 60,000 clones, about 71% of them singletons. Sequenced: PBMCs. The receptors derive from a woman aged 55-69 years in good health and CMV-seropositive. The CDR3 runs from the conserved cysteine through the conserved F or W. Size is omitted from some rows. Given values are once, few, many or a class for expanded clones.

CDR3aa,abundance,len,v_gene
CASSLQAGGVSETQYF,few,16,TRBV7-2
CASSNDRSGANVLTF,NA,15,TRBV19
CASRAQGENSPLHF,few,14,TRBV25-1
CASSLDGAGNYGYTF,NA,15,TRBV7-2
CASSLSGGLLSGANVLTF,many,18,TRBV5-4
CASSMGQHNEKLFF,NA,14,TRBV19
CASSLATRGGGSRTDTQYF,NA,19,TRBV7-2
CASSQVAEMGNQPQHF,once,16,TRBV4-1
CASSQGTGTNTGELFF,NA,16,TRBV7-7
CASSLEGTGGSNSPPHF,NA,17,TRBV5-1
CASSLDRGKGYEQYF,NA,15,TRBV7-2
CASSPGDYGYTF,few,12,TRBV5-6
CASSTIRPGSTEAFF,few,15,TRBV19
CASRHPRGEKLFF,NA,13,TRBV7-9
CASSQEVSPGYSYEQYF,NA,17,TRBV14
CASSLGSSNEQFF,NA,13,TRBV5-1
CASSIGWSSYEQYF,NA,14,TRBV7-2
CAISELQAQGYTF,once,13,TRBV10-3
CASSLGWYNSTDTQYF,NA,16,TRBV13
CASSSPNSGTLNEQFF,NA,16,TRBV5-1
CSVSADTNYGYTF,NA,13,TRBV29-1
CASSPSPSSGNTIYF,NA,15,TRBV18
CASSLLGAQTEAFF,NA,14,TRBV5-1
CASSVRQGDEQYF,NA,13,TRBV9
CASSAVFSRGPFLHEQYF,NA,18,TRBV19
CALGDHNSPLHF,few,12,TRBV7-7
CASSLTGGHTDTQYF,NA,15,TRBV13
CASSLIAGSGTDTQYF,NA,16,TRBV28
CASSLAPGGVGEKLFF,NA,16,TRBV5-1
CASSVGQFTDTQYF,NA,14,TRBV28
CASNEGGVWTEAFF,NA,14,TRBV19
CATIFPWTGGVYTF,NA,14,TRBV15
CASSSDRTDGYTF,NA,13,TRBV7-2
CASSLERLSGRNTGELFF,few,18,TRBV7-2
CASSQQGYNQPQHF,NA,14,TRBV6-5
CASSQGDANEKLFF,NA,14,TRBV4-3
CASSQDPWAQVLNQPQHF,once,18,TRBV4-1